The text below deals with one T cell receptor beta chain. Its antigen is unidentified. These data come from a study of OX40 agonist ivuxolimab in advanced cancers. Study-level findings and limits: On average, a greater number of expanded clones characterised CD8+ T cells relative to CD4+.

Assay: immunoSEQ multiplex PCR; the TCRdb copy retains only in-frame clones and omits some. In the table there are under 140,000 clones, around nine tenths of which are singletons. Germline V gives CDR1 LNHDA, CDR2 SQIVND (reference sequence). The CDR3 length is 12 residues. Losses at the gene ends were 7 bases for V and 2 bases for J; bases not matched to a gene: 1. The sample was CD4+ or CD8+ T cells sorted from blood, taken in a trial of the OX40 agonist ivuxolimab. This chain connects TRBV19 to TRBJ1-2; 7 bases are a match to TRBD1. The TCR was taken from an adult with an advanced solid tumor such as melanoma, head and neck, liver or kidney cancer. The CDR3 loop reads CASTTGNYGYTF. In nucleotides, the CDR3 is TGTGCCAGTACGACAGGGAACTATGGCTACACCTTC.